One sample yielded the 21 T cell receptor beta chains listed below, sequenced in a study of blood T cells in healthy people across ages. Then a second PCR, running roughly 7 to 11 cycles, was carried out with a sample-barcoded 5' primer and a J-beta primer mix. TCRdb re-derived calls from the 5' RACE reads in MiXCR, one entry per CDR3 protein. The table lists 650,000 to 1,000,000 distinct CDR3 sequences, more than 35% of them singletons. Material: blood. The receptors stem from a man older than 75 in good health.

J is TRBJ2-2 and V is TRBV7-2, with unresolved D. Per germline, CDR1 SGHTA and CDR2 FQGNSA. CDR3 length: 15 residues. V dropped 3 bases and J dropped 6 bases, with 14 bases sitting between them. The CDR3 loop reads CASSLHLNTAGELFF. The CDR3 DNA reads TGTGCCAGCAGCTTGCATCTTAACACCGCCGGGGAGCTGTTTTTT.

This clonotype was found a few times. This rearrangement joins TRBV20-1 to TRBJ2-5; TRBD2 agrees at 7 bases. The junction had 15 bases not matched to a gene; V was cut back by 6 bases and J by 11 bases. CDR1 DFQATT and CDR2 SNEGSKA come from the germline V gene (reference sequence). The CDR3 is 13 amino acids. The CDR3 DNA sequence: TGCAGTGCAACTAGCGCCTCGAACACTGAGCAGTACTTC. Protein: CSATSASNTEQYF.

This clonotype has more than one count but fewer than ten. This chain links TRBV7-2 with TRBJ2-7; D call uncertain. Trimming shortened V by 2 bases and J by 3 bases, and 20 bases separated the two germline ends. CDR3 length: 17 residues. Looked up from germline, CDR1 is SGHTA and CDR2 is FQGNSA. CDR3: CASSLRSTGSHRYEQYF. CDR3 nucleotide sequence: TGTGCCAGCAGCTTAAGGTCTACGGGCTCCCACCGCTACGAGCAGTACTTC.

The rearrangement joins TRBV29-1 to TRBJ1-2; TRBD1 matches at 8 bases. V shed 7 bases, J shed 5 bases, and the junction held 9 bases outside the gene matches. The V gene's germline CDR1 is SQVTM and CDR2 ANQGSEA. CDR3 size: 13 residues. The CDR3 DNA is TGCAGCGGTGACCAGGGGGCTGGGTATGGCTACACCTTC. It translates to CSGDQGAGYGYTF. Together with reference TRBV29-1 and TRBJ1-2, the CDR3 gives the full variable domain: SAVISQKPSRDICQRGTSLTIQCQVDSQVTMMFWYRQQPGQSLTLIATANQGSEATYESGFVIDKFPISRPNLTFSTLTVSNMSPEDSSIYLCSGDQGAGYGYTFGSGTRLTVV.

This clonotype appeared many times. The genes are TRBV6-2 or TRBV6-3 and TRBJ2-7, with 7 bases that match TRBD2. The CDR3 is made up of 14 amino acids. Trimming cost V 7 bases and J 4 bases; bases outside gene matches: 10. The V gene's germline CDR1 is MNHEY and CDR2 SVGEGT. DNA for the CDR3: TGTGCCAGCACCAGTAGCGGGCCACCTTACGAGCAGTACTTC. It specifies CASTSSGPPYEQYF.

The chain joins TRBV20-1 to TRBJ2-5; D may correspond to TRBD1 or TRBD2 (5 bases each). The ends were cut back, 4 bases at V and 11 bases at J, with 29 bases in the middle. CDR1 and CDR2 from the germline V gene are DFQATT and SNEGSKA (reference sequence). The CDR3 is made up of 16 amino acids. The CDR3 nucleotides read TGCAGTGCTACCAAAACCATGGGGGTAGGCCTCGACGTGCAGTACTTC. Translating it yields CSATKTMGVGLDVQYF.

This clonotype was detected only a few times. For the CDR3, the DNA is TGCGCCAGCAGCAGTAGCCGTGAGCAGTTCTTC. It codes for CASSSSREQFF. This chain connects TRBV5-1 to TRBJ2-1, with D hard to call. Trimming cost V 4 bases and J 9 bases, with 8 bases left between them. CDR1 is SGHRS and CDR2 is YFSETQ in the germline V gene. This CDR3 has 11 residues. The variable domain in full, completed from reference TRBV5-1 and TRBJ2-1, reads KAGVTQTPRYLIKTRGQQVTLSCSPISGHRSVSWYQQTPGQGLQFLFEYFSETQRNKGNFPGRFSGRQFSNSRSEMNVSTLELGDSALYLCASSSSREQFFGPGTRLTVL.

This clonotype was counted only a few times. V and J are TRBV7-2 and TRBJ2-1; perhaps D is TRBD1 or TRBD2 (5 bases each). Germline loops: CDR1 SGHTA, CDR2 FQGNSA. Trimming cost V 4 bases and J 2 bases, with 12 bases left between them. The CDR3 extends over 15 amino acids. In nucleotides, the CDR3 is TGTGCCAGCAGCTCCGGGACGGAGACCTACAATGAGCAGTTCTTC. It encodes CASSSGTETYNEQFF. The entire variable domain, with the rest obtained from reference TRBV7-2 and TRBJ2-1, is as follows: GAGVSQSPSNKVTEKGKDVELRCDPISGHTALYWYRQSLGQGLEFLIYFQGNSAPDKSGLPSDRFSAERTGGSVSTLTIQRTQQEDSAVYLCASSSGTETYNEQFFGPGTRLTVL.

The chain is built from TRBV28 and TRBJ1-2; D is uncertain. The CDR3 is made up of 13 amino acids. The germline CDR1 and CDR2 sequences are MDHEN and SYDVKM. Trimming removed 5 bases at V and 8 bases at J, with 15 bases between. CDR3 sequence (DNA): TGTGCCAGCAGTGGAAATGCGAGGCGAGGCTACACCTTC. Its translation is CASSGNARRGYTF.

This clonotype was seen more than once but under ten times. The chain joins TRBV29-1 to TRBJ2-2, with D maybe TRBD2 (6 bases). Per the germline V gene, CDR1 is SQVTM and CDR2 is ANQGSEA. CDR3 length: 14 amino acids. The CDR3 loop reads CVALGGANTGELFF. The CDR3 bases are TGCGTTGCGTTGGGGGGAGCGAACACCGGGGAGCTGTTTTTT.

The chain uses TRBV7-2 and TRBJ2-3; no reliable D call. The V gene lost 3 bases and the J gene lost 4 bases, with 14 bases spanning the gap. The CDR3 contains 15 residues. The V gene's germline CDR1 is SGHTA and CDR2 FQGNSA. The CDR3 DNA reads as TGTGCCAGCAGCTTGGGGAACTCCCATTCAGATACGCAGTATTTT. Its translation is CASSLGNSHSDTQYF.

This clonotype has more than one count but fewer than ten. The chain links TRBV7-2 to TRBJ2-7; D may be TRBD2 (6 bases). Germline CDR1 is SGHTA and CDR2 is FQGNSA. Trimming shortened V by 6 bases and J by 2 bases, and 17 bases separated the two germline ends. This CDR3 is built from 15 residues. The CDR3 bases are TGTGCCAGCAGGGAGAGGACTAATCTGGCCTACGAGCAGTACTTC. This sequence encodes CASRERTNLAYEQYF.

The V and J genes are TRBV10-3 and TRBJ1-2; possible D gene TRBD1, 5 bases. CDR3 length: 12 residues. Per the germline V gene, CDR1 is ENHRY and CDR2 is SYGVKD. The V and J ends lost 11 bases and 0 bases respectively, with 10 bases between them. The CDR3 spells CAGRDANYGYTF. The CDR3 DNA follows: TGTGCCGGCAGGGATGCTAACTATGGCTACACCTTC.

This chain joins TRBV24-1 and TRBJ2-2, with D tentatively TRBD2 (6 bases). Germline CDR1 KGHDR, CDR2 SFDVKD. Trimming took 4 bases from V and 3 from J, leaving 14 bases between them. The CDR3 has 16 residues. The CDR3 DNA follows: TGTGCCACCAGTGACCCTGGGACTTCCTACACCGGGGAGCTGTTTTTT. As protein: CATSDPGTSYTGELFF.

This clonotype was seen once. V gene TRBV19 combines with J gene TRBJ2-1; 15 nucleotides agree with TRBD2. The CDR3 sequence is 16 residues long. The J segment lost 6 bases and the V segment lost 4 bases, leaving 4 bases of the junction unmatched. Germline V gives CDR1 LNHDA, CDR2 SQIVND (reference sequence). DNA of the CDR3: TGTGCCAGTAGTAGGGGACTAGCGGGAGGAATCAATGAGCAGTTCTTC. Translating gives CASSRGLAGGINEQFF.

The V call is TRBV7-2, the J call TRBJ2-3; D is ambiguous. Germline CDR1 and CDR2: SGHTA and FQGNSA. The CDR3 consists of 14 residues. Trimming shortened V by 5 bases and J by 3 bases, and 12 bases separated the two germline ends. CDR3 in amino acids: CASSVVRLTDTQYF. DNA for the CDR3: TGTGCCAGCAGCGTAGTAAGGCTAACAGATACGCAGTATTTT.

Comments on this clonotype: A read error may account for a junction end that differs from germline. The chain combines TRBV4-2 with TRBJ2-7, with 7 nucleotides matching TRBD2. Germline CDR1 LGHNA, CDR2 YNFKEQ. This CDR3 region has 15 residues. The CDR3 bases are TGTGCCAGCAGCCAAGAACGGATTTGGGACTACGGGCAGTACTTC. Its protein product is CASSQERIWDYGQYF.

V usage is TRBV20-1 and J usage is TRBJ2-1; 10 bases agree with TRBD2. From germline, CDR1 is DFQATT and CDR2 SNEGSKA (reference sequence). With V trimmed by 5 bases and J by 5 bases, 9 bases remained unmatched. This CDR3 has 15 amino acids. The CDR3 coding sequence is TGCAGTGCTGCCCCGCCTAGCGGGAGACACAATGAGCAGTTCTTC. This sequence encodes CSAAPPSGRHNEQFF.

This clonotype was observed once. The chain uses TRBV20-1 and TRBJ2-5; D unresolved. The CDR3 runs to 11 residues. Germline CDR1 reads DFQATT; CDR2 reads SNEGSKA (reference sequence). Trimming left V 5 bases short and J 11 bases short, with 15 bases between. CDR3 sequence: CSAAPYNEQYF. CDR3 in DNA: TGCAGTGCTGCCCCTTACAATGAGCAGTACTTC.

For the CDR3, the DNA is TGTGCCAGCAGCCCCCGCCAAGTTTATGAAGCTTTCTTT. Translated, it gives CASSPRQVYEAFF. This chain links TRBV11-3 with TRBJ1-1; no clear D gene. From germline, CDR1 is SGHNT and CDR2 YENEEA. The CDR3 covers 13 residues. V was shortened by 5 bases and J by 7 bases, with 14 bases between the two germline ends.

The chain recombines TRBV12-3 or TRBV12-4 with TRBJ2-3; D gene unclear. The V end lost 6 bases, the J end lost 3 bases, and 10 bases lay between the germline ends. This CDR3 has 13 residues. CDR3 sequence: CASSNENTDTQYF. CDR3 nucleotides: TGTGCCAGCAGCAATGAGAATACAGATACGCAGTATTTT.